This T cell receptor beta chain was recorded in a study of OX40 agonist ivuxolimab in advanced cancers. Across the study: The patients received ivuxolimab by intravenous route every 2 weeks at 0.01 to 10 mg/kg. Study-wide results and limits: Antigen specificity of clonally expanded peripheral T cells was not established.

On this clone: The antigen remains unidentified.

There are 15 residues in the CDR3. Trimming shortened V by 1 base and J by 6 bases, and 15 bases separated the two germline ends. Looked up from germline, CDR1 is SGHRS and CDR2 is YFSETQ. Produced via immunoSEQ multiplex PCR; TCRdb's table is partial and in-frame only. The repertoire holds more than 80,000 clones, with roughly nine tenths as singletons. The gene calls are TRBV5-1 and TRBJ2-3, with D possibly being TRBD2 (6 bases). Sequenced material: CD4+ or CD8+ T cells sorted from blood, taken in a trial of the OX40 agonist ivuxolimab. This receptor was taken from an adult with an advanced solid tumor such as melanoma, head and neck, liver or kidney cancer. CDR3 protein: CASSLHLAGRDTQYF. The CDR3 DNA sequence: TGCGCCAGCAGCTTGCATCTGGCAGGGAGGGATACGCAGTATTTT.